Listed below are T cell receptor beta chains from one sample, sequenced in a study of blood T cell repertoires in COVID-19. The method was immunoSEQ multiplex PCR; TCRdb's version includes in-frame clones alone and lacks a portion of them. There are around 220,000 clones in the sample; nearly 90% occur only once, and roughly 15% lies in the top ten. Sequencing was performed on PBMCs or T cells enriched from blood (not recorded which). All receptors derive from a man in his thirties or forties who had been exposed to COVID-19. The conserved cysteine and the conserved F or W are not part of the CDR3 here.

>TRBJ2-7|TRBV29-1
SAITLKKPYEQY
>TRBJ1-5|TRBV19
ASSIGWTGGGQPQH
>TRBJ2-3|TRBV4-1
ASSIIRQGVITDTQY
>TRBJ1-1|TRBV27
ASSFQGQNTEAF
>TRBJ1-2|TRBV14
ASSQEGAQRSGYT
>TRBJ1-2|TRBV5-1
ASNVGGRPYGYT
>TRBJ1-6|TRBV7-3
ASSPTGTSNSPLH
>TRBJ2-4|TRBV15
ATSRRDRGAKNIQY
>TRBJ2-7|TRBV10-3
AISVIQPPYYEQY
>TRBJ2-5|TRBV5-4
ASSSGSRGETQY
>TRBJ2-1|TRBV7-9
ASSFGRAPGDEQF
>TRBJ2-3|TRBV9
ASSAGLAGSTDTQY
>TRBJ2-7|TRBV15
ATSIDRGYEQY
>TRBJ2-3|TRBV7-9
ASSPGLGGTDTQY
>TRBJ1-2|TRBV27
ASTLGGGSGYT
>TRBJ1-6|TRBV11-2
ASSLDAGLWYNSPLH
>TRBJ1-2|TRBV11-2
ASSLGEGVSTYGYT
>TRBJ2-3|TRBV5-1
ASSFVDRDADTQY
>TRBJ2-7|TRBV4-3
ASSQNSGTGAHEQY
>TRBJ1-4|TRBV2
ASSAMGGEKLF
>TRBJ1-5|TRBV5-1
ASSLQLGGNQPQH
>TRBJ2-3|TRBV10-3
AISETGSGGPTDTQY
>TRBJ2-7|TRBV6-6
ASSQRGGQREQY
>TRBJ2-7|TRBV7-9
ASSYARGSLSSYEQY
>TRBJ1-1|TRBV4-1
ASSPLSGGVGVAF
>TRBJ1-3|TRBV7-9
ASSLATSSGNTIY
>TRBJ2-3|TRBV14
ASSRDLRDTQY
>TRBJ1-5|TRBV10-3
AISEPGRGQPQH
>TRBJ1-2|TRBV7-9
ASSLSTGVDGYT
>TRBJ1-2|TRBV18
ASSPIPRGDGYT
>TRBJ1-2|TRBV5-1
ASSLQGAPRLQELYGYT
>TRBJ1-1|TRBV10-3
AILQPRGGGASSEAF
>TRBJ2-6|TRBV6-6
ASSLREPGHTSGANVLT
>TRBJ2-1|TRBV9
ASSVMQTSNEQF
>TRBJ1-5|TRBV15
ATSRDGQEDQPQH
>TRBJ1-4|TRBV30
AWSGVRTGPNEKLF
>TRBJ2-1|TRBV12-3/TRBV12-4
ASTTILSEQF
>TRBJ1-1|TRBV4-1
ASSQVGGPEAF
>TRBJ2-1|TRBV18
ASSPAQDNNEQF
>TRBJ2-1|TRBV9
ASSSLPRDEQF
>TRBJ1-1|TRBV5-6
ASSTGTEAF
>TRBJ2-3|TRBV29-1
SVEEIGGTDTQY
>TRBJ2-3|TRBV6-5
ASRRGGNTDTQY
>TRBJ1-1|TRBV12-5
ASGLSRRNTEAF
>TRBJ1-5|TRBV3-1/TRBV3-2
ASSLRGSNQPQH
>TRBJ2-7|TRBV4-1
ASSLRPRTGDFYEQY
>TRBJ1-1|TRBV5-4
ASSFSGATEAF
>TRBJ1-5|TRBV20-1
SASVGENQPQH
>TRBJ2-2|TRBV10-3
AISSTLSGGIANTGELF